This TCR beta chain was identified during a study of PD-L1 blockade in urothelial cancer. Study results and limitations: Tumor-associated blood clones were expanded more by durable-benefit patients at 3 weeks. Having blood TCR clonality under the median before treatment predicted better survival.

Of note for this clone: What it binds is unknown.

V was shortened by 3 bases and J by 3 bases, with 21 bases between the two germline ends. Per the germline V gene, CDR1 is GTSNPN and CDR2 is SVGIG (reference sequence). The CDR3 extends over 16 amino acids. Sequencing used immunoSEQ multiplex PCR; TCRdb keeps in-frame clones, though not all of them. The profile covers 95,000 to 150,000 clones, with roughly 83% appearing a single time and 2.4% taken by the ten largest. Stated time point: peripheral blood 6 weeks after treatment start. Pretreatment and on-treatment samples were taken, numbering 1 to 8 per patient. This chain connects TRBV30 to TRBJ2-7; TRBD2 might be the D (5 bases). The source material was PBMCs, sampled around atezolizumab (anti-PD-L1) treatment. This sequence originates from a man aged 45-65 years with urothelial cancer. The DNA of the CDR3 is TGTGCCTGGAGGGATTTCAAGCGGCTTGGATACTACGAGCAGTACTTC. Translation gives CAWRDFKRLGYYEQYF.